These 26 T cell receptor beta chains were all obtained from the same sample, sequenced in a study of CXCR3-negative and CXCR3-positive naive CD8 T cells. Libraries were UMI-labeled 5' RACE TRB cDNA. TCRdb re-called the 5' RACE reads and shows each CDR3 protein once, DNA omitted. The sample yields over 100,000 distinct CDR3 sequences, of which the top ten take up roughly 0.3%. Specimen: naive CXCR3- CD8+ T cells from blood. Specified subset: CD45RO-CCR7+CD27+CD95- naive CD8+ T cells lacking CXCR3 (TNR3-). These receptors were obtained from a human donor in good health. Some clones in this sample may be carry-over from other donors' samples.

The J gene is TRBJ1-3, the V gene TRBV4-1; the D call of TRBD1 rests on TCRdb alone, since no DNA is present to check it. The CDR3 has 16 amino acids. The germline CDR1 and CDR2 sequences are MGHRA and YSYEKL. This CDR3 reads CASSQESLPGGDTIYF.

The chain combines TRBV14 with TRBJ2-7; TCRdb designates TRBD2, a call that cannot be tested without DNA. Germline V gives CDR1 SGHDN, CDR2 FVKESK. This CDR3 has 15 residues. This chain's CDR3 is CASSQGLAGFYEQYF.

The rearrangement uses TRBV29-1 and TRBJ1-2. The CDR3 is made up of 13 amino acids. Germline V gene data show CDR1 as SQVTM and CDR2 as ANQGSEA. CDR3 region: CSVDTLMTYGYTF. Looking up the rest from reference TRBV29-1 and TRBJ1-2 gives the full variable domain: SAVISQKPSRDICQRGTSLTIQCQVDSQVTMMFWYRQQPGQSLTLIATANQGSEATYESGFVIDKFPISRPNLTFSTLTVSNMSPEDSSIYLCSVDTLMTYGYTFGSGTRLTVV.

The rearrangement links TRBV7-3 to TRBJ2-1; TCRdb gives TRBD1 as the D gene, but with no DNA this cannot be confirmed. This CDR3 has 14 amino acids. Germline lookup yields CDR1 SGHTA and CDR2 FQGTGA. CDR3 residues: CASRSGTGISEQFF.

V and J are TRBV20-1 and TRBJ2-3. The CDR3 contains 14 residues. Germline V gene sequence: CDR1 DFQATT, CDR2 SNEGSKA (reference sequence). The CDR3 protein is CSARDRAWTDTQYF.

The CDR3 reads CSVQYNYEQYF. The chain uses TRBV29-1 and TRBJ2-7. The CDR3 totals 11 residues. Looked up from germline, CDR1 is SQVTM and CDR2 is ANQGSEA.

The genes are TRBV20-1 and TRBJ2-3; lacking DNA, the TRBD2 call made by TCRdb goes unchecked. CDR3 size: 15 residues. The V gene's germline CDR1 is DFQATT and CDR2 SNEGSKA (reference sequence). CDR3 protein: CSARDVKEDTDTQYF.

The chain employs TRBV13 and TRBJ1-1; checking the TCRdb D call of TRBD1 is not possible without DNA. This CDR3 spans 15 amino acids. The germline V gene has CDR1 PRHDT and CDR2 FYEKMQ (reference sequence). CDR3 amino acids: CASSPQGVINTEAFF.

This chain uses TRBV15 with TRBJ2-7; TCRdb calls TRBD1, which cannot be checked without DNA. Looked up from germline, CDR1 is LNHNV and CDR2 is YYDKDF (reference sequence). This CDR3 contains 15 residues. The CDR3 loop is CATSLNPGTHYEQYF.

The rearrangement links TRBV28 to TRBJ2-5; the D call from TCRdb, TRBD2, cannot be confirmed without DNA. This CDR3 has 16 amino acids. Germline lookup yields CDR1 MDHEN and CDR2 SYDVKM. The CDR3 loop is CASRPLGLAGTETQYF.

V gene TRBV27 combines with J gene TRBJ2-7. The CDR3 has 16 amino acids. Germline CDR1 reads MNHEY; CDR2 reads SMNVEV (reference sequence). CDR3: CASSLLDQTGPYEQYF.

This chain connects TRBV14 to TRBJ1-2; no DNA is available, so the TRBD1 call from TCRdb remains unchecked. Germline-derived CDR1 and CDR2 are SGHDN and FVKESK. The CDR3 extends over 14 amino acids. CDR3 in amino acids: CASSPHTGVGGYTF.

The chain carries TRBV27 and TRBJ2-7; TCRdb proposes TRBD1, but this gene call is untestable without DNA. Germline CDR1 reads MNHEY; CDR2 reads SMNVEV (reference sequence). The CDR3 contains 13 residues. The CDR3 reads CASSSRGPYEQYF.

The chain combines TRBV11-2 with TRBJ2-1; TCRdb reports TRBD2, a call that lacks DNA to check it against. Germline CDR1 reads SGHAT; CDR2 reads FQNNGV. There are 15 residues in the CDR3. This CDR3 reads CASSLASGGIGEQFF.

The chain employs TRBV6-5 and TRBJ2-7; as DNA is missing, the TRBD1 call by TCRdb cannot be tested. The CDR3 covers 13 residues. Germline lookup yields CDR1 MNHEY and CDR2 SVGAGI. This CDR3 reads CASNSQMGVEQYF.

This chain connects TRBV12-3 or TRBV12-4 to TRBJ2-1; as DNA is missing, the TRBD2 call by TCRdb cannot be tested. The CDR3 runs 17 residues. The CDR3 protein is CASSLVGLGAGHNEQFF.

The V call is TRBV20-1, the J call TRBJ2-7; TCRdb names TRBD1, which stays unverified in the absence of DNA. The CDR3 covers 13 residues. Germline CDR1 DFQATT, CDR2 SNEGSKA (reference sequence). CDR3 residues: CSARPRGAYEQYF.

The genes are TRBV12-3 or TRBV12-4 and TRBJ2-7. This CDR3 contains 14 residues. CDR3 sequence reads: CASSFSFGVYEQYF.

J is TRBJ1-5 and V is TRBV7-9. The CDR3 is 12 residues long. Germline CDR1 SEHNR, CDR2 FQNEAQ (reference sequence). CDR3 sequence reads: CASAYSNQPQHF.

This sequence joins TRBV27 and TRBJ2-7; the D call of TRBD2 rests on TCRdb alone, since no DNA is present to check it. This CDR3 comprises 14 residues. Looked up from germline, CDR1 is MNHEY and CDR2 is SMNVEV (reference sequence). CDR3 in amino acids: CASSFSGGSYEQYF.

The V and J genes are TRBV4-1 and TRBJ2-7; lacking DNA, the TRBD2 call made by TCRdb goes unchecked. CDR3 size: 14 residues. Germline V gene sequence: CDR1 MGHRA, CDR2 YSYEKL. The CDR3 loop is CASSQGDSSYEQYF.

The V call is TRBV28, the J call TRBJ2-1; TCRdb's assignment of TRBD2 cannot be checked, as there is no DNA. Germline CDR1 is MDHEN and CDR2 is SYDVKM. The CDR3 has 16 amino acids. CDR3 in amino acids: CASSQEGLAGLWEQFF.

This chain uses TRBV7-6 with TRBJ2-7. This CDR3 has 13 residues. Germline CDR1 SGHVS, CDR2 FNYEAQ. The CDR3 reads CASSPTGPHEQYF.

This chain joins TRBV6-5 and TRBJ1-5. This CDR3 is 16 amino acids long. The germline CDR1 and CDR2 sequences are MNHEY and SVGAGI. The CDR3 is CASSYSRVRDDQPQHF.

The chain has TRBV9 and TRBJ2-1; TCRdb names TRBD2, which stays unverified in the absence of DNA. There are 16 residues in the CDR3. Per the germline V gene, CDR1 is SGDLS and CDR2 is YYNGEE. CDR3 in amino acids: CASSPLGASGYNEQFF.

The rearrangement joins TRBV11-2 to TRBJ2-7. Germline CDR1 is SGHAT and CDR2 is FQNNGV. There are 11 residues in the CDR3. This CDR3 is CASSSLYEQYF. Combining the CDR3 with reference TRBV11-2 and TRBJ2-7 gives the whole variable domain EAGVAQSPRYKIIEKRQSVAFWCNPISGHATLYWYQQILGQGPKLLIQFQNNGVVDDSQLPKDRFSAERLKGVDSTLKIQPAKLEDSAVYLCASSSLYEQYFGPGTRLTVT.